This T cell receptor beta chain originates from a study of PD-1 blockade in classical Hodgkin lymphoma. Relapse was seen in all patients after autologous stem cell transplantation, and brentuximab vedotin exposure was variable. The data were produced by immunoSEQ multiplex PCR, yet TCRdb's version contains in-frame clones alone and is incomplete. The data hold approximately 100,000 clones, with about 89% observed a single time. Germline loops: CDR1 MGHRA, CDR2 YSYEKL. V lost 0 bases and J 2 bases, leaving 12 bases between the germline ends. This CDR3 contains 16 residues. The chain has TRBV4-1 and TRBJ2-3; the D gene is possibly TRBD1 (5 bases). The TCR comes from a human donor with classical Hodgkin lymphoma. This sample comprised peripheral blood mononuclear cells (PBMCs), obtained before the second cycle of nivolumab. CDR3 region: CASSQDWQGITDTQYF. The CDR3 nucleotides are TGCGCCAGCAGCCAAGATTGGCAGGGAATCACAGATACGCAGTATTTT.